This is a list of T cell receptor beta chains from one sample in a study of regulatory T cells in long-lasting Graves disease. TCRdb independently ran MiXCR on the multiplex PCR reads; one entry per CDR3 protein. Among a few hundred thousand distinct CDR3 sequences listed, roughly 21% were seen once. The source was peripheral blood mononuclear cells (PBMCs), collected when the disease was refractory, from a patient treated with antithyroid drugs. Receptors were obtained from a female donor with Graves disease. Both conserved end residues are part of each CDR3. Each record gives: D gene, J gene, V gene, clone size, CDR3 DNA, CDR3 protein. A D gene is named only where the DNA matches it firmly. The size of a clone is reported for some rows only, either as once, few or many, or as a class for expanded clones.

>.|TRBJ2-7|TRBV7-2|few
TGTGCCAGCAGTAAACCAGGTTACGAGCAGTACTTC
CASSKPGYEQYF
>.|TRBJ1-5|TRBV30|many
TGTGCCTGGAAGGGGGGAAATCAGCCCCAGCATTTT
CAWKGGNQPQHF
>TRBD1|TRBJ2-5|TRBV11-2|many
TGTGCCAGCAGCCGACGCAGGGGGCATGAGACCCAGTACTTC
CASSRRRGHETQYF
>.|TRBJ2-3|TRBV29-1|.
TGCAGCGTTGTGGGGCGGTCGGAAGTAACAGATACGCAGTATTTT
CSVVGRSEVTDTQYF
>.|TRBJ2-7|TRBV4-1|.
TGCGCCAGCAGCCCCGGGGGAACAAGCCTCTACGAGCAGTACTTC
CASSPGGTSLYEQYF
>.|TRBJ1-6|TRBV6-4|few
TGTGCCAGCAGTGACGGCGGGTATTCACCCCTCCACTTT
CASSDGGYSPLHF
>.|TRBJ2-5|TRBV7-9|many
TGTGCCAGCAGCTTAAGTGAGCAAGAGACCCAGTACTTC
CASSLSEQETQYF
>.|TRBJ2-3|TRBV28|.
TGTGCCAGCAGTTTGAGACCCTGGTGGACAGATACGCAGTATTTT
CASSLRPWWTDTQYF
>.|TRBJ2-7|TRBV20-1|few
TGCAGTGCGAACCCCCTGGGACTAACATCCCCAGGGGTATCCTACGAGCAGTACTTC
CSANPLGLTSPGVSYEQYF
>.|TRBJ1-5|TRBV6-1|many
TGTGCCAGCAGTGAATCAGCCAACAATCAGCCCCAGCATTTT
CASSESANNQPQHF
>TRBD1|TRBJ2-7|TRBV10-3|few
TGTGCCATCAGTGACGGACAGGGTGCCTACGAGCAGTACTTC
CAISDGQGAYEQYF
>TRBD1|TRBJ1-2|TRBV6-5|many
TGTGCCAGCAGTTACACCGGGACAGGGGATGGCTACACCTTC
CASSYTGTGDGYTF
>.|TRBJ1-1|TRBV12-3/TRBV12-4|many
TGTGCCAGCAGGGGGACACTTAACACTGAAGCTTTCTTT
CASRGTLNTEAFF
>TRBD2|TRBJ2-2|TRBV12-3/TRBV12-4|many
TGTGCCAGCAGTAACTCACTAGCGGGCCCGAACACCGGGGAGCTGTTTTTT
CASSNSLAGPNTGELFF
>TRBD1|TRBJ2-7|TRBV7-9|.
TGTGCCAGCAGCACTTCACGCCTGACAGGGGGTGAGCAGTACTTC
CASSTSRLTGGEQYF
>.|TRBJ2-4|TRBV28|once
TGTGCCAGCAGCTTATTCCCGATTCCGGGGGCCAAAAACATTCAGTGCTTC
CASSLFPIPGAKNIQCF
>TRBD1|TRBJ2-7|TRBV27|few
TGTGCCAGCAGTTTAGGCGACAGGGGGCTTTACCGCGAGCAGTACTTC
CASSLGDRGLYREQYF
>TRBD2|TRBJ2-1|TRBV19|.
TGTGCCAGTAGTAGGAGTAAAAGCGGGAGGGCGGGTAATGAGCAGTTCTTC
CASSRSKSGRAGNEQFF
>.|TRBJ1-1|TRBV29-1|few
TGCAGCGTTGAAGATTTCGGGGAAGGGGCGGGCACTGAAGCTTTCTTT
CSVEDFGEGAGTEAFF
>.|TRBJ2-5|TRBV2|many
TGTGCCAGCAGTGAGGCCCTCCCGGGGTCCCAGTACTTC
CASSEALPGSQYF
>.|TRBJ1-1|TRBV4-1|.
TGCGCCAGCAGCCAGCGGACAGACTCAACTGAAGCTTTCTTT
CASSQRTDSTEAFF
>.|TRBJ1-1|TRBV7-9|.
TGTGCCAGCAGCTCCGCGTGGGGGGACGAGACTGAAGCTTTCTTT
CASSSAWGDETEAFF
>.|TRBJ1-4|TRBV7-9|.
TGTGCCAGCAGCTTAGAGGGCAGTACTAATGAAAAACTGTTTTTT
CASSLEGSTNEKLFF
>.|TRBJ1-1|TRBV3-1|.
TGTGCCAGCAGCCAAGTGTTTCGGGCCATGGACACTGAAGCTTTCTTT
CASSQVFRAMDTEAFF
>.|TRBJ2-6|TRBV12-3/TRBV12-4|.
TGTGCCAGCAGTACCACAGGGTTGGACTCTGGGGCCAACGTCCTGACTTTC
CASSTTGLDSGANVLTF
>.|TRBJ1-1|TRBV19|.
TGTGCCAGTAGTATTGAAGAGAAAGCGGCTTTCTTT
CASSIEEKAAFF
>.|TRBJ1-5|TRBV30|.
TGTGCCTGGAGTGGGAATCTCAATCAGCCCCAGCATTTT
CAWSGNLNQPQHF
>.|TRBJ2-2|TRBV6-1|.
TGTGCCAGCTCCAAAGTCGGGACAATCAACACCGGGGAGCTGTTTTTT
CASSKVGTINTGELFF
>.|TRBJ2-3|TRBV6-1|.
TGTGCCAGCAGTCACCTTAGGGGAGGCACAGATACGCAGTATTTT
CASSHLRGGTDTQYF
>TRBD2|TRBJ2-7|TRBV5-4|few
TGTGCCAGCAACCCTGGCGGGAGGGCTATCAACGAGCAGTACTTC
CASNPGGRAINEQYF
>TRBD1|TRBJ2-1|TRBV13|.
TGTGCCAGCAGCTTAGGTGGTCGGGACAGCCCCTACAATGAGCAGTTCTTC
CASSLGGRDSPYNEQFF
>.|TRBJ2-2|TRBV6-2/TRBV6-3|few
TGTGCCAGCAGTTCCATCCGGGGACGGGTTGCCGGGGAGCTGTTTTTT
CASSSIRGRVAGELFF
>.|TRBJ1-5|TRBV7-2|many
TGTGCCAGCAGCTTAGTGACGGGGGCCGGACAGCCCCAGCATTTT
CASSLVTGAGQPQHF
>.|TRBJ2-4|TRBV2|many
TGTGCCAGCAGTGAATCTGGGGGCAAAAACATTCAGTACTTC
CASSESGGKNIQYF
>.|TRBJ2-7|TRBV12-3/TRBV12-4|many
TGTGCCAGCAGTTTGATATCGAACTACGAGCAGTACTTC
CASSLISNYEQYF
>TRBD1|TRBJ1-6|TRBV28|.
TGTGCCAGCAGCATTTCGACAGGGGTTCTCCATTCACCCCTCCACTTT
CASSISTGVLHSPLHF
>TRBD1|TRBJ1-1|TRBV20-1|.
TGCAGTGCTAGCAGACAGGGCTTGAACACTGAAGCTTTCTTT
CSASRQGLNTEAFF
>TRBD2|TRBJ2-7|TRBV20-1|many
TGCAGTGCTACCCCACGGCAGCGGGGGTACGAGCAGTACTTC
CSATPRQRGYEQYF
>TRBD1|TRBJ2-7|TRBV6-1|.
TGTGCCAGCAGGAATCGGGACAGAAACTACGAGCAGTACTTC
CASRNRDRNYEQYF
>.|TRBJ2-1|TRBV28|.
TGTGCCAGCCCGCGGGGTGAATTAGCGGTTTACAATGAGCAGTTCTTC
CASPRGELAVYNEQFF
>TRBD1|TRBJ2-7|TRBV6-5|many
TGTGCCAGCAGTTACTCGGACAGGGCCTACGAGCAGTACTTC
CASSYSDRAYEQYF
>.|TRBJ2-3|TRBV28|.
TGTGCCAGCAGTTCTGGACAACGCACAGATACGCAGTATTTT
CASSSGQRTDTQYF
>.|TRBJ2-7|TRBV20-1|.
TGCAGTGCTAGAACCAGCGGGCTGGGCGAGCAGTACTTC
CSARTSGLGEQYF
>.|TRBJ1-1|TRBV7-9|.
TGTGCCAGCAGCCCCCCCGGCCCAATGAACACTGAAGCTTTCTTT
CASSPPGPMNTEAFF
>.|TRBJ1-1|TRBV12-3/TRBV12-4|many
TGTGCCAGCAGTTTGTTGGGGGTGGCTGAAGCTTTCTTT
CASSLLGVAEAFF
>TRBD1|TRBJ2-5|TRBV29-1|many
TGCTGCGTTGAAGGGGGACAGGGGGCTCGAGAGACCCAGTACTTC
CCVEGGQGARETQYF
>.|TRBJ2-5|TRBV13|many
TGTGCCAGCAGCTTAGAGGGTGGCTCCCAGTACTTC
CASSLEGGSQYF
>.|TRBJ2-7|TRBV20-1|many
TGCAGTGCTAGAGTCGTGGGAGGAGTCTCCTACGAGCAGTACTTC
CSARVVGGVSYEQYF
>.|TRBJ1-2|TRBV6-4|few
TGTGCCAGCAGGAGGGGAGAGTATGGCTACACCTTC
CASRRGEYGYTF